A single sample is the source of the 30 T cell receptor beta chains below, sequenced in a study of spatial heterogeneity in lung cancer. From the 5' RACE reads, TCRdb called clonotypes with MiXCR, one entry per CDR3 protein. Of over 50,000 distinct CDR3 sequences detected, 8% to 9% appear once; the ten largest clones hold over 13%. The time point was: sample taken at primary tumor resection. Whole RNA was taken from tumor, nontumor lung or frozen PBMC; it was then sequenced unsorted. Source: PBMCs, taken at surgery. Source of these receptors: a female donor with early-stage non-small cell lung cancer.

This chain uses TRBV19 with TRBJ1-5; D is unresolved. Germline V gene data show CDR1 as LNHDA and CDR2 as SQIVND (reference sequence). This CDR3 spans 15 amino acids. V lost 5 bases and J 4 bases, leaving 15 bases between the germline ends. In nucleotides, the CDR3 is TGTGCCAGTAGTCTATTAGCAGGTGGGAATCAGCCCCAGCATTTT. Residues: CASSLLAGGNQPQHF. Full variable domain (rest looked up from reference TRBV19 and TRBJ1-5): DGGITQSPKYLFRKEGQNVTLSCEQNLNHDAMYWYRQDPGQGLRLIYYSQIVNDFQKGDIAEGYSVSREKKESFPLTVTSAQKNPTAFYLCASSLLAGGNQPQHFGDGTRLSIL.

This clonotype is deemed medium-sized. This chain links TRBV29-1 with TRBJ2-3, with 7 bases that match TRBD2. The germline gives CDR1 SQVTM, CDR2 ANQGSEA. With V trimmed by 2 bases and J by 1 base, 0 bases remained unmatched. The CDR3 extends over 13 amino acids. The CDR3: CSVETSGTDTQYF. DNA for the CDR3: TGCAGCGTTGAAACTAGCGGCACAGATACGCAGTATTTT.

This rearrangement joins TRBV20-1 to TRBJ2-6; possibly TRBD2 for D (6 bases). Looked up from germline, CDR1 is DFQATT and CDR2 is SNEGSKA (reference sequence). This CDR3 has 16 residues. Trimming cost V 3 bases and J 0 bases, with 12 bases left between them. Here the CDR3 DNA reads TGCAGTGCTAGTCTAGCGTTCAGCTCTGGGGCCAACGTCCTGACTTTC. It codes for CSASLAFSSGANVLTF.

The chain uses TRBV28 and TRBJ1-5; 7 nucleotides agree with TRBD1. V trimming: 2 bases; J trimming: 6 bases; junction bases outside the gene matches: 4. CDR3 length: 14 amino acids. CDR1 is MDHEN, CDR2 SYDVKM, per germline. CDR3 sequence: CASSLNRGPQPQHF. For the CDR3, the DNA is TGTGCCAGCAGTTTAAACAGGGGACCTCAGCCCCAGCATTTT.

The chain recombines TRBV2 with TRBJ2-6; maybe TRBD2 (5 bases). CDR1 is SNHLY and CDR2 is FYNNEI in the germline V gene. The CDR3 sequence is 15 residues long. The ends were cut back, 5 bases at V and 0 bases at J, with 8 bases in the middle. The CDR3 sequence is CASSIGISGANVLTF. CDR3 coding DNA: TGTGCCAGCAGTATCGGGATCTCTGGGGCCAACGTCCTGACTTTC. Combining the CDR3 with reference TRBV2 and TRBJ2-6 gives the whole variable domain EPEVTQTPSHQVTQMGQEVILRCVPISNHLYFYWYRQILGQKVEFLVSFYNNEISEKSEIFDDQFSVERPDGSNFTLKIRSTKLEDSAMYFCASSIGISGANVLTFGAGSRLTVL.

This clonotype was observed many times. This chain connects TRBV15 to TRBJ1-5; D is unclear. Per germline, CDR1 LNHNV and CDR2 YYDKDF (reference sequence). The V and J ends lost 0 bases and 8 bases respectively, with 5 bases between them. The CDR3 consists of 12 residues. The CDR3 nucleotides read TGTGCCACCAGCAGAGATGCAGAGCCCCAGCATTTT. The encoded protein is CATSRDAEPQHF.

This clonotype has a handful of counts. The CDR3 DNA reads as TGTGCCAGCAGGCCATTGACTAGCGGGAGGGACAATGAGCAGTTCTTC. Its translation: CASRPLTSGRDNEQFF. V usage is TRBV7-8 and J usage is TRBJ2-1; 14 bases agree with TRBD2. The CDR3 consists of 16 residues. Unmatched junction bases numbered 6, after V lost 6 bases and J lost 5 bases. Germline loops: CDR1 SGHVS, CDR2 FQNEAQ.

As to this clonotype: A much larger clone is a single base away; this may be a read error. The chain links TRBV7-2 to TRBJ1-5; no clear D gene. From germline, CDR1 is SGHTA and CDR2 FQGNSA. V dropped 5 bases and J dropped 7 bases, with 12 bases sitting between them. The CDR3 runs 13 residues. The CDR3 nucleotides read TGTGCCAGCAGCCCGGCAACCGGGCAGCCCCAGCATTTT. It codes for CASSPATGQPQHF.

This chain links TRBV28 with TRBJ2-3, with 11 bases aligning to TRBD2. This CDR3 has 15 residues. Germline lookup yields CDR1 MDHEN and CDR2 SYDVKM. The trim removed 5 bases at V and 5 bases at J, leaving 6 bases unmatched. This chain's CDR3 is CASSLSGGEGDTQYF. DNA of the CDR3: TGTGCCAGCAGTCTTAGCGGGGGGGAGGGAGATACGCAGTATTTT.

This clonotype was found a few times. This chain links TRBV28 with TRBJ2-1; TRBD1 matches 10 bases. The ends lost 3 bases at V and 8 bases at J; junction bases unmatched: 7. Germline CDR1 reads MDHEN; CDR2 reads SYDVKM. The CDR3 has 15 residues. The chain's CDR3 is CASSFGSGQGYEQFF. The CDR3 DNA is TGTGCCAGCAGTTTCGGTTCGGGACAGGGGTATGAGCAGTTCTTC.

V gene TRBV7-2 combines with J gene TRBJ1-6; 9 bases align to TRBD1. Trimming cost V 7 bases and J 8 bases; bases outside gene matches: 3. Germline CDR1 reads SGHTA; CDR2 reads FQGNSA. This CDR3 has 13 amino acids. DNA of the CDR3: TGTGCCAGCACCCGACAGGGGGATTCACCCCTCCACTTT. Protein sequence: CASTRQGDSPLHF.

This clonotype occurred many times. This chain connects TRBV3-1 to TRBJ1-5, with 10 bases identical to TRBD1. The CDR3 sequence is 14 residues long. CDR1 and CDR2 (germline): LGHDT, YNNKEL (reference sequence). The ends lost 5 bases at V and 6 bases at J; junction bases unmatched: 4. The CDR3 protein is CASSFGQGVQPQHF. CDR3 sequence (DNA): TGTGCCAGCAGCTTCGGACAGGGGGTTCAGCCCCAGCATTTT. Full variable domain (remainder filled in from reference TRBV3-1 and TRBJ1-5): DTAVSQTPKYLVTQMGNDKSIKCEQNLGHDTMYWYKQDSKKFLKIMFSYNNKELIINETVPNRFSPKSPDKAHLNLHINSLELGDSAVYFCASSFGQGVQPQHFGDGTRLSIL.

The sample holds a few counts of this clonotype. The V and J genes are TRBV28 and TRBJ1-3; no clear D. Trimming shortened V by 3 bases and J by 0 bases, and 12 bases separated the two germline ends. The CDR3 sequence is 16 residues long. Per germline, CDR1 MDHEN and CDR2 SYDVKM. CDR3 DNA: TGTGCCAGCAGTTTCCCTCAGGTGAACTCTGGAAACACCATATATTTT. Translation gives CASSFPQVNSGNTIYF.

The chain employs TRBV11-3 and TRBJ1-6, with TRBD1 matching 9 bases. Germline V gene sequence: CDR1 SGHNT, CDR2 YENEEA. V shed 5 bases and J 10 bases; nucleotides not matched to a gene: 6. The CDR3 is 14 amino acids. The CDR3 spells CASSLGTGSSPLHF. CDR3 DNA sequence: TGTGCCAGCAGCCTTGGGACAGGGTCGTCACCCCTCCACTTT.

This clonotype was counted a few times. The chain combines TRBV9 with TRBJ2-1; D is undetermined. The V gene's germline CDR1 is SGDLS and CDR2 YYNGEE. This CDR3 has 15 amino acids. V dropped 4 bases and J dropped 0 bases, with 11 bases sitting between them. Here the CDR3 reads CASSPSEDSYNEQFF. In DNA form, the CDR3 reads TGTGCCAGCAGCCCCTCGGAAGACTCCTACAATGAGCAGTTCTTC.

The genes are TRBV10-3 and TRBJ1-2, with 7 bases matching TRBD1. The germline CDR1 and CDR2 sequences are ENHRY and SYGVKD. V trimming: 0 bases; J trimming: 6 bases; junction bases outside the gene matches: 7. The CDR3 is 15 residues long. CDR3 amino acids: CAISESGGARNGYTF. The CDR3 DNA reads as TGTGCCATCAGTGAGTCAGGGGGCGCGAGAAATGGCTACACCTTC.

This clonotype has at least ten counts. The chain carries TRBV10-2 and TRBJ2-4; D is unresolved. Germline CDR1 is WSHSY and CDR2 is SAAADI. This CDR3 comprises 12 residues. The ends were cut back, 5 bases at V and 6 bases at J, with 8 bases in the middle. The CDR3, as DNA: TGCGCCAGCAGTACGGACGCAAACATTCAGTACTTC. It encodes CASSTDANIQYF.

The chain couples TRBV20-1 to TRBJ2-7; D is possibly TRBD1 or TRBD2 (5 bases each). V gave up 5 bases and J gave up 3 bases, with 14 bases separating them. Germline lookup yields CDR1 DFQATT and CDR2 SNEGSKA (reference sequence). This CDR3 is 13 amino acids long. CDR3: CSAGQGGLYEQYV. The CDR3 DNA reads TGCAGTGCTGGGCAGGGCGGACTCTACGAGCAGTACGTC.

This clonotype was seen ten or more times. J is TRBJ1-1 and V is TRBV12-5, with D possibly matching TRBD1 (6 bases). The V end lost 1 base, the J end lost 3 bases, and 12 bases lay between the germline ends. There are 15 residues in the CDR3. Per germline, CDR1 LGHNT and CDR2 FRNRAP. The CDR3 DNA reads TGTGCTAGTGGTTTGGCCGTAACAGGGTACACTGAAGCTTTCTTT. This encodes CASGLAVTGYTEAFF.

This clonotype was counted ten times or more. The chain links TRBV5-1 to TRBJ1-1; TRBD1 might be the D (5 bases). This CDR3 contains 15 residues. V was trimmed by 0 bases and J by 5 bases, leaving 14 bases between them. Per germline, CDR1 SGHRS and CDR2 YFSETQ. CDR3 residues: CASSLVPGEGTEAFF. In DNA form, the CDR3 reads TGCGCCAGCAGCTTGGTACCGGGGGAGGGTACTGAAGCTTTCTTT.

The chain has TRBV6-5 and TRBJ2-7; D gene ambiguous. Germline V gene data show CDR1 as MNHEY and CDR2 as SVGAGI. This CDR3 contains 15 residues. V was pared by 5 bases and J by 6 bases, with 20 bases between. CDR3 region: CASSLRAEPSFEQYV. CDR3 sequence (DNA): TGTGCCAGCAGTCTTCGGGCAGAACCCTCTTTCGAGCAGTACGTC.

This sequence joins TRBV20-1 and TRBJ2-7; 12 bases are shared with TRBD2. This CDR3 comprises 14 residues. Germline CDR1 is DFQATT and CDR2 is SNEGSKA (reference sequence). Unmatched junction bases numbered 7, after V lost 6 bases and J lost 4 bases. CDR3 nucleotides: TGCAGTGCCCTACTAGCGGGAGGTCGGTACGAGCAGTACTTC. It translates to CSALLAGGRYEQYF.

In this sample, this clonotype turned up many times. This rearrangement joins TRBV5-1 to TRBJ2-7; either TRBD1 or TRBD2 may fit D (7 bases each). This CDR3 has 14 amino acids. Trimming pared 4 bases from V and 2 bases from J, leaving 13 bases between. From germline, CDR1 is SGHRS and CDR2 YFSETQ. The CDR3 sequence: CASSPQGGAYEQYF. In DNA, the CDR3 is TGCGCCAGCAGCCCCCAGGGGGGGGCCTACGAGCAGTACTTC.

About this clonotype: At one of its ends the junction is not consistent with the germline gene, which may arise from a read error. This chain connects TRBV2 to TRBJ2-7, with D unclear. The CDR3 consists of 12 residues. CDR1 SNHLY and CDR2 FYNNEI come from the germline V gene. The CDR3 loop reads CASSEDTYEQNF. The CDR3 DNA reads as TGTGCCAGCAGTGAAGACACCTACGAGCAGAACTTC.

There are a few counts of this clonotype. The J gene is TRBJ2-3, the V gene TRBV2; D is undetermined. Per germline, CDR1 SNHLY and CDR2 FYNNEI. V was shortened by 7 bases and J by 0 bases, with 11 bases between the two germline ends. This CDR3 spans 14 amino acids. The CDR3, as DNA: TGTGCCAGCAAAGTTCTCGGAAGCACAGATACGCAGTATTTT. It encodes CASKVLGSTDTQYF.

The chain has TRBV20-1 and TRBJ2-1, with D possibly matching TRBD1 (6 bases). V lost 1 base and J 8 bases, leaving 12 bases between the germline ends. The CDR3 is made up of 13 amino acids. CDR1 DFQATT and CDR2 SNEGSKA come from the germline V gene (reference sequence). The CDR3 spells CSARATGSDEQFF. The CDR3 nucleotides read TGCAGTGCTAGAGCCACAGGGAGCGATGAGCAGTTCTTC.

The J gene is TRBJ1-5, the V gene TRBV27, with D unclear. CDR1 and CDR2 (germline): MNHEY, SMNVEV (reference sequence). Trimming took off 4 bases at V and 5 bases at J, with 15 bases between the two ends. The CDR3 contains 15 residues. The DNA for the CDR3 is TGTGCCAGCAGTTCCGAGCCCCAGCCCCATCAGCCCCAGCATTTT. Protein product: CASSSEPQPHQPQHF.

This clonotype occurred many times. This chain uses TRBV6-1 with TRBJ1-5; no definite D call. The CDR3 is made up of 12 amino acids. The germline V gene has CDR1 MNHNS and CDR2 SASEGT. The V end was cut by 8 bases, the J end by 7 bases, with 12 bases between. CDR3 nucleotide sequence: TGTGCCAGCGGAGCCGATCGGCAGCCCCAGCATTTT. Its translation is CASGADRQPQHF.

The V gene is TRBV5-1, the J gene TRBJ1-1; D ambiguous. The V end was cut by 3 bases, the J end by 0 bases, with 6 bases between. Germline CDR1 is SGHRS and CDR2 is YFSETQ. This CDR3 has 13 residues. The CDR3 sequence is CASSSSLNTEAFF. The CDR3 DNA reads as TGCGCCAGCAGCTCATCACTGAACACTGAAGCTTTCTTT.

This clonotype was seen only a few times. DNA of the CDR3: TGTGCCAGCAGTTTACTACAGGGGAAAGTCGCTAACTATGGCTACACCTTC. This gives the protein CASSLLQGKVANYGYTF. The V gene is TRBV28, the J gene TRBJ1-2; 7 bases fit TRBD1. The germline V gene encodes CDR1 MDHEN and CDR2 SYDVKM. This CDR3 is 17 amino acids long. V lost 2 bases to trimming and J lost 0 bases; unmatched junction nucleotides: 9.